These T cell receptor beta chains were read from a single sample in a study of T cell responses to AZD1222 COVID-19 vaccine. Method: immunoSEQ multiplex PCR; TCRdb's copy keeps in-frame clones and lacks some. The sample consists of about 110,000 clones, around nine tenths of them appearing once. The starting material was peripheral blood, obtained 28 days after the second AZD1222 dose. The receptor set was obtained from an adult who received the AZD1222 COVID-19 vaccine. CDR3s include the opening cysteine and the closing phenylalanine or tryptophan. Each record gives: clone size, J gene, V gene, D gene, CDR3 protein, CDR3 DNA. D genes are given only for firm matches. Clone size, where shown, is once, few, many, or a class for clones that have expanded.

clone_size: NA
j_call: TRBJ2-2
v_call: TRBV7-6
d_call: TRBD2
cdr3_aa: CASSFGTTTGELFF
cdr3_nt: TGTGCCAGCAGCTTCGGGACTACGACCGGGGAGCTGTTTTTT

clone_size: NA
j_call: TRBJ2-7
v_call: TRBV19
d_call: NA
cdr3_aa: CATGGYYEQYF
cdr3_nt: TGTGCCACGGGTGGATACTACGAGCAGTACTTC

clone_size: NA
j_call: TRBJ2-3
v_call: TRBV19
d_call: TRBD1
cdr3_aa: CASSDRGEATSTDTQYF
cdr3_nt: TGTGCCAGTAGTGACAGGGGGGAGGCTACTAGCACAGATACGCAGTATTTT

clone_size: NA
j_call: TRBJ1-1
v_call: TRBV29-1
d_call: NA
cdr3_aa: CSATQGNTEAFF
cdr3_nt: TGCAGCGCCACACAGGGGAACACTGAAGCTTTCTTT

clone_size: NA
j_call: TRBJ1-4
v_call: TRBV15
d_call: NA
cdr3_aa: CATSRGTSTTNEKLFF
cdr3_nt: TGTGCCACCAGCAGGGGGACGTCCACAACTAATGAAAAACTGTTTTTT

clone_size: NA
j_call: TRBJ2-6
v_call: TRBV11-2
d_call: NA
cdr3_aa: CASGEYSGANVLTF
cdr3_nt: TGTGCCAGCGGAGAGTACTCTGGGGCCAACGTCCTGACTTTC

clone_size: NA
j_call: TRBJ1-5
v_call: TRBV19
d_call: TRBD1
cdr3_aa: CASSYSGQGGNQPQHF
cdr3_nt: TGTGCCAGTAGCTACTCCGGACAGGGAGGCAATCAGCCCCAGCATTTT

clone_size: NA
j_call: TRBJ2-7
v_call: TRBV28
d_call: NA
cdr3_aa: CASTQGVYYEQYF
cdr3_nt: TGTGCCAGCACCCAAGGGGTATACTACGAGCAGTACTTC

clone_size: NA
j_call: TRBJ1-2
v_call: TRBV27
d_call: NA
cdr3_aa: CASSPRGGENYGYTF
cdr3_nt: TGTGCCAGCAGCCCGCGGGGTGGGGAGAACTATGGCTACACCTTC

clone_size: once
j_call: TRBJ2-7
v_call: TRBV4-1
d_call: TRBD2
cdr3_aa: CASSQERGPRLVVAGGRYEQYF
cdr3_nt: TGCGCCAGCAGCCAAGAGCGGGGGCCTAGGTTGGTCGTAGCGGGAGGGCGGTACGAGCAGTACTTC

clone_size: NA
j_call: TRBJ1-6
v_call: TRBV9
d_call: NA
cdr3_aa: CASSVGMDNSPLHF
cdr3_nt: TGTGCCAGCAGCGTAGGGATGGACAATTCACCCCTCCACTTT

clone_size: NA
j_call: TRBJ2-7
v_call: TRBV18
d_call: NA
cdr3_aa: CASSPPSLGLTAEQYF
cdr3_nt: TGTGCCAGCTCACCACCGAGTCTCGGACTAACGGCCGAGCAGTACTTC

clone_size: NA
j_call: TRBJ2-1
v_call: TRBV4-1
d_call: NA
cdr3_aa: CASSQGVSASNEQFF
cdr3_nt: TGCGCCAGCAGCCAAGGGGTGTCAGCAAGCAATGAGCAGTTCTTC

clone_size: NA
j_call: TRBJ2-7
v_call: TRBV10-3
d_call: TRBD2
cdr3_aa: CAIGDGGALLNEQYF
cdr3_nt: TGTGCCATCGGCGACGGGGGGGCCCTTCTCAACGAGCAGTACTTC

clone_size: NA
j_call: TRBJ2-7
v_call: TRBV18
d_call: TRBD1
cdr3_aa: CASSQQGASDEQYF
cdr3_nt: TGTGCCAGCTCCCAGCAGGGGGCTTCGGACGAGCAGTACTTC

clone_size: NA
j_call: TRBJ2-7
v_call: TRBV28
d_call: NA
cdr3_aa: CASSLVFGNYEQYF
cdr3_nt: TGTGCCAGCAGTTTAGTTTTCGGGAACTACGAGCAGTACTTC

clone_size: NA
j_call: TRBJ2-5
v_call: TRBV2
d_call: NA
cdr3_aa: CASSAWRQETQYF
cdr3_nt: TGTGCCAGCAGTGCGTGGAGACAAGAGACCCAGTACTTC

clone_size: NA
j_call: TRBJ1-2
v_call: TRBV5-4
d_call: NA
cdr3_aa: CASSFSRSKAYGYTF
cdr3_nt: TGTGCCAGCAGCTTTAGCAGATCCAAAGCCTATGGCTACACCTTC

clone_size: few
j_call: TRBJ1-1
v_call: TRBV10-1
d_call: NA
cdr3_aa: CASSEILGTEAFF
cdr3_nt: TGCGCCAGCAGTGAGATTCTAGGGACTGAAGCTTTCTTT

clone_size: NA
j_call: TRBJ2-2
v_call: TRBV5-1
d_call: TRBD2
cdr3_aa: CASSFGTSGATNTGELFF
cdr3_nt: TGCGCCAGCAGCTTCGGGACTAGCGGGGCCACGAACACCGGGGAGCTGTTTTTT

clone_size: NA
j_call: TRBJ1-2
v_call: TRBV20-1
d_call: NA
cdr3_aa: CSASFYGYTF
cdr3_nt: TGCAGTGCTAGCTTCTATGGCTACACCTTC

clone_size: NA
j_call: TRBJ2-7
v_call: TRBV11-2
d_call: NA
cdr3_aa: CASSPEASFTEQYF
cdr3_nt: TGTGCCAGCAGCCCTGAGGCTTCTTTTACGGAGCAGTACTTC

clone_size: NA
j_call: TRBJ2-1
v_call: TRBV6-7
d_call: NA
cdr3_aa: CASSPPIYEQFF
cdr3_nt: TGTGCCAGCAGCCCCCCCATTTATGAGCAGTTCTTC

clone_size: NA
j_call: TRBJ2-7
v_call: TRBV4-2
d_call: TRBD1
cdr3_aa: CASTGQGAYEQYF
cdr3_nt: TGTGCCAGCACCGGACAGGGGGCCTACGAGCAGTACTTC

clone_size: NA
j_call: TRBJ1-5
v_call: TRBV6-5
d_call: NA
cdr3_aa: CASSRHPYSNQPQHF
cdr3_nt: TGTGCCAGCAGTCGACACCCCTATAGCAATCAGCCCCAGCATTTT

clone_size: NA
j_call: TRBJ1-3
v_call: TRBV2
d_call: TRBD1
cdr3_aa: CASRDRLIRRLGNTIYF
cdr3_nt: TGTGCCAGCAGGGACAGGTTAATCCGCCGACTAGGAAACACCATATATTTT

clone_size: NA
j_call: TRBJ2-7
v_call: TRBV5-6
d_call: TRBD2
cdr3_aa: CASTQAGGWYEQYF
cdr3_nt: TGTGCCAGCACCCAGGCGGGAGGTTGGTACGAGCAGTACTTC

clone_size: NA
j_call: TRBJ1-3
v_call: TRBV6-5
d_call: NA
cdr3_aa: CASRTTGRRDTIYF
cdr3_nt: TGTGCCAGCAGAACGACGGGGAGAAGGGACACCATATATTTT

clone_size: NA
j_call: TRBJ2-3
v_call: TRBV9
d_call: NA
cdr3_aa: CASGHDPRDSATDTQYF
cdr3_nt: TGTGCCAGCGGACACGACCCCCGGGACTCTGCAACAGATACGCAGTATTTT

clone_size: NA
j_call: TRBJ2-1
v_call: TRBV11-3
d_call: NA
cdr3_aa: CASSLTQDVQLNEQFF
cdr3_nt: TGTGCCAGCAGCTTAACCCAGGATGTTCAGTTGAATGAGCAGTTCTTC

clone_size: once
j_call: TRBJ1-4
v_call: TRBV27
d_call: NA
cdr3_aa: CASSLSQRGSNEKLFF
cdr3_nt: TGTGCCAGCAGTTTATCCCAACGGGGCTCAAATGAAAAACTGTTTTTT

clone_size: NA
j_call: TRBJ2-1
v_call: TRBV7-9
d_call: NA
cdr3_aa: CASSLGGFGNEQFF
cdr3_nt: TGTGCCAGCAGCTTAGGTGGGTTCGGCAATGAGCAGTTCTTC

clone_size: NA
j_call: TRBJ1-5
v_call: TRBV4-2
d_call: NA
cdr3_aa: CASSERAGWNQPQHF
cdr3_nt: TGTGCCAGCAGCGAAAGGGCAGGGTGGAATCAGCCCCAGCATTTT

clone_size: NA
j_call: TRBJ2-1
v_call: TRBV11-2
d_call: NA
cdr3_aa: CASSGSGVTYNEQFF
cdr3_nt: TGTGCCAGCAGTGGGTCGGGAGTGACCTACAATGAGCAGTTCTTC

clone_size: NA
j_call: TRBJ2-1
v_call: TRBV10-3
d_call: NA
cdr3_aa: CAIRAGLSYNEQFF
cdr3_nt: TGTGCCATCAGGGCGGGACTCTCCTACAATGAGCAGTTCTTC

clone_size: NA
j_call: TRBJ2-1
v_call: TRBV6-5
d_call: NA
cdr3_aa: CASSYRGTYNEQFF
cdr3_nt: TGTGCCAGCAGTTATCGCGGGACTTACAATGAGCAGTTCTTC

clone_size: NA
j_call: TRBJ1-1
v_call: TRBV5-4
d_call: TRBD1
cdr3_aa: CASSLALTGTDEAFF
cdr3_nt: TGTGCCAGCAGCTTGGCCCTGACGGGGACAGATGAAGCTTTCTTT

clone_size: NA
j_call: TRBJ1-3
v_call: TRBV13
d_call: NA
cdr3_aa: CASSLTASGNTIYF
cdr3_nt: TGTGCCAGCAGCTTAACGGCCTCCGGGAACACCATATATTTT

clone_size: NA
j_call: TRBJ1-4
v_call: TRBV19
d_call: TRBD1
cdr3_aa: CASSLAGTGAEKLFF
cdr3_nt: TGTGCCAGTAGCCTAGCAGGGACAGGGGCTGAAAAACTGTTTTTT

clone_size: NA
j_call: TRBJ2-1
v_call: TRBV6-5
d_call: NA
cdr3_aa: CASTAPAWGEQFF
cdr3_nt: TGTGCCAGCACCGCTCCTGCGTGGGGTGAGCAGTTCTTC

clone_size: NA
j_call: TRBJ1-6
v_call: TRBV27
d_call: NA
cdr3_aa: CASTTGPTLDSPLHF
cdr3_nt: TGTGCCAGCACGACCGGACCAACGTTGGATTCACCCCTCCACTTT

clone_size: NA
j_call: TRBJ2-5
v_call: TRBV24-1
d_call: NA
cdr3_aa: CATSDTGTPETQYF
cdr3_nt: TGTGCCACCAGTGATACAGGGACCCCAGAGACCCAGTACTTC

clone_size: NA
j_call: TRBJ2-1
v_call: TRBV6-1
d_call: NA
cdr3_aa: CASSEQGREQFF
cdr3_nt: TGTGCCAGCAGTGAACAGGGACGAGAGCAGTTCTTC

clone_size: NA
j_call: TRBJ2-7
v_call: TRBV27
d_call: TRBD1
cdr3_aa: CASSPQGTGFEQYF
cdr3_nt: TGTGCCAGCAGTCCCCAGGGGACAGGGTTCGAGCAGTACTTC

clone_size: NA
j_call: TRBJ1-1
v_call: TRBV12-2
d_call: NA
cdr3_aa: CASRLGAGGQMLNTEAFF
cdr3_nt: TGTGCAAGTCGCTTAGGAGCGGGGGGACAGATGCTGAACACTGAAGCTTTCTTT

clone_size: NA
j_call: TRBJ1-3
v_call: TRBV4-1
d_call: NA
cdr3_aa: CASSPHWNKDTIYF
cdr3_nt: TGCGCCAGCAGCCCACACTGGAATAAGGACACCATATATTTT

clone_size: many
j_call: TRBJ1-6
v_call: TRBV7-9
d_call: NA
cdr3_aa: CASSLKAGNSPLHF
cdr3_nt: TGTGCCAGCAGCTTAAAAGCGGGGAATTCACCCCTCCACTTT

clone_size: NA
j_call: TRBJ2-2
v_call: TRBV11-3
d_call: NA
cdr3_aa: CASSFLGANTGELFF
cdr3_nt: TGTGCCAGCAGCTTTTTAGGCGCGAACACCGGGGAGCTGTTTTTT

clone_size: NA
j_call: TRBJ2-3
v_call: TRBV5-4
d_call: TRBD1
cdr3_aa: CASSLGGTASTDTQYF
cdr3_nt: TGTGCCAGCAGCTTGGGAGGGACAGCTAGCACAGATACGCAGTATTTT

clone_size: NA
j_call: TRBJ1-4
v_call: TRBV29-1
d_call: TRBD1
cdr3_aa: CSADRGSGVFF
cdr3_nt: TGCAGCGCCGACAGGGGGAGTGGGGTGTTTTTT

clone_size: once
j_call: TRBJ2-5
v_call: TRBV11-3
d_call: TRBD2
cdr3_aa: CASSLGTSKGETQYF
cdr3_nt: TGTGCCAGCAGCTTAGGGACTAGCAAAGGGGAGACCCAGTACTTC

clone_size: NA
j_call: TRBJ2-7
v_call: TRBV5-6
d_call: NA
cdr3_aa: CASSFGGGGYEQYF
cdr3_nt: TGTGCCAGCAGCTTCGGGGGCGGCGGCTACGAGCAGTACTTC

clone_size: NA
j_call: TRBJ2-1
v_call: TRBV7-9
d_call: NA
cdr3_aa: CASSLGEQFF
cdr3_nt: TGTGCCAGCAGCTTAGGTGAGCAGTTCTTC